These T cell receptor beta chains were read from a single sample in a study of T cell repertoires in cytomegalovirus infection. MiXCR, run by TCRdb on the reads, gives a single entry per CDR3 protein. The sample carries approximately 130,000 distinct CDR3 sequences, around 25% recorded once. These TCRs' antigens remain unknown. Specimen: PBMCs, sequenced either directly or after in vitro stimulation (not recorded which). Source of these receptors: a human donor in good health (CMV status not recorded). Some clones in this sample may be carry-over from other donors' samples. Each CDR3 is given with its conserved first and last residue. A D gene is named only where the DNA matches it firmly. Clone size appears in some rows only: once, few, many, or a class for an expanded clone.

>TRBJ2-1|TRBV28|TRBD2|.
TGTGCCAGCGGGGCGGGAGGTTACAATGAGCAGTTCTTC
CASGAGGYNEQFF
>TRBJ1-1|TRBV5-4|.|.
TGTGCCAGCAGATCGGATGCCAGCTTTAACACTGAAGCTTTCTTT
CASRSDASFNTEAFF
>TRBJ1-1|TRBV20-1|.|.
TGCAGTGCTCAACTGATGGGCAGGGGTATGAACACTGAAGCTTTCTTT
CSAQLMGRGMNTEAFF
>TRBJ1-4|TRBV18|TRBD1|many
TGTGCCAGCTCACCAATGACAGGGGGCAATGAAAAACTGTTTTTT
CASSPMTGGNEKLFF
>TRBJ2-3|TRBV6-5|TRBD2|few
TGTGCCAGCAGTTACTTTGCTAGCGGAAGCACAGATACGCAGTATTTT
CASSYFASGSTDTQYF
>TRBJ2-7|TRBV7-3|.|.
TGTGCCAGCAGCCCAGACAGTAGCTCCTACGAGCAGTACTTC
CASSPDSSSYEQYF
>TRBJ1-2|TRBV19|.|.
TGTGCCAGTAGTTTGACGGGGGGCTACACCTTC
CASSLTGGYTF
>TRBJ2-3|TRBV11-2|.|.
TGTGCCAGCAGCTCACAGCCTTCTAGCACAGATACGCAGTATTTT
CASSSQPSSTDTQYF
>TRBJ1-6|TRBV12-3/TRBV12-4|TRBD1|many
TGTGCCAGCAGTCAGGGGGCGGTAAATTCACCCCTCCACTTT
CASSQGAVNSPLHF
>TRBJ2-5|TRBV12-3/TRBV12-4|.|many
TGTGCCAGCAGCCGAGTTGGGGCCATCCTCAGCGAGACCCAGTACTTC
CASSRVGAILSETQYF
>TRBJ1-2|TRBV14|.|.
TGTGCCAGCAGCCAAACAGGACGGATCAACTATGGCTACACCTTC
CASSQTGRINYGYTF
>TRBJ1-1|TRBV20-1|.|few
TGCAGTGCCAGCACGAGGCGGCTCAACACTGAAGCTTTCTTT
CSASTRRLNTEAFF
>TRBJ2-1|TRBV7-9|TRBD2|many
TGTGCCAGCAGCTCGGGACTAGCGGGAAACTACAATGAGCAGTTCTTC
CASSSGLAGNYNEQFF
>TRBJ2-1|TRBV20-1|TRBD2|.
TGCAGTGCTAGGAAGTTAGCGGGGGGAAATGAGCAGTTCTTC
CSARKLAGGNEQFF
>TRBJ1-4|TRBV5-8|.|.
TGTGCCAGCAGCTTGTATGTCACAACTAATGAAAAACTGTTTTTT
CASSLYVTTNEKLFF
>TRBJ2-7|TRBV19|.|many
TGTGCCAGTAGAAAGGCCACCCACTACGAGCAGTACTTC
CASRKATHYEQYF
>TRBJ2-6|TRBV7-8|.|many
TGTGCCAGCAGCTTAGCCGGAACCCCTGGGGCCAACGTCCTGACTTTC
CASSLAGTPGANVLTF
>TRBJ2-1|TRBV7-2|.|many
TGTGCCAGCAGCTTAGTACCGAACCTGTACTACAATGAGCAGTTCTTC
CASSLVPNLYYNEQFF
>TRBJ2-2|TRBV7-3|TRBD1|.
TGTGCCAGCAGCACCTCCGGGGACAGGGCCACCGGGGAGCTGTTTTTT
CASSTSGDRATGELFF
>TRBJ2-5|TRBV6-2/TRBV6-3|.|few
TGTGCCAGCAGTTACGCCATGGAGACCCAGTACTTC
CASSYAMETQYF
>TRBJ2-2|TRBV9|.|.
TGTGCCAGCAGCGTATCAGGGGCTCGAGGGGAGCTGTTTTTT
CASSVSGARGELFF
>TRBJ2-7|TRBV6-1|.|few
TGTGCCACCTGTATTCGTACTCCGGGGTGCGAGCAGTACTTC
CATCIRTPGCEQYF
>TRBJ2-2|TRBV7-2|TRBD1|many
TGTGCCAGCAGCGCAGACAGGGCTCCCGGGGAGCTGTTTTTT
CASSADRAPGELFF
>TRBJ2-1|TRBV11-2|.|few
TGTGCCAGCAGCTTCCTCAAAAGGCGGGATAGCTCCTACAATGAGCAGTTCTTC
CASSFLKRRDSSYNEQFF
>TRBJ2-2|TRBV7-9|.|few
TGTGCCAGCAGCTTAGGGGGCACCACCGGGGAGCTGTTTTTT
CASSLGGTTGELFF
>TRBJ2-7|TRBV28|TRBD1|.
TGTGCCAGCAGTTCCCGGGACAGGGATCCCTACGAGCAGTACTTC
CASSSRDRDPYEQYF
>TRBJ1-2|TRBV7-8|TRBD1|many
TGTGCCAGCAGCCAGACCGGGACAGGGGTTGGCTACACCTTC
CASSQTGTGVGYTF
>TRBJ1-2|TRBV6-1|.|.
TGTGCCAGCGGATTTTCTGGGGCCTATGGCTACACCTTC
CASGFSGAYGYTF
>TRBJ2-7|TRBV7-2|.|many
TGTGCCAGCAGCTTAGTTTTAATGGGGGGACTCATAACCTACGAGCAGTACTTC
CASSLVLMGGLITYEQYF
>TRBJ2-3|TRBV12-3/TRBV12-4|.|.
TGTGCCAGCAGCCAACTAGTCCCGGGCACAGATACGCAGTATTTT
CASSQLVPGTDTQYF
>TRBJ2-1|TRBV5-4|.|.
TGTGCCAGCACCCTGGACAGCGTCAATGAGCAGTTCTTC
CASTLDSVNEQFF
>TRBJ2-5|TRBV11-2|.|many
TGTGCCAGCAGCTCCCTTGAACAGGGACCGATGGGGACCCAGTACTTC
CASSSLEQGPMGTQYF
>TRBJ2-2|TRBV7-3|.|many
TGTGCCAGCAGCTTGGCCGGGACAATGAACACCGGGGAGCTGTTTTTT
CASSLAGTMNTGELFF
>TRBJ1-1|TRBV7-2|.|many
TGTGCCAGCAGCTTAGAGGGACCCACTGAAGCTTTCTTT
CASSLEGPTEAFF
>TRBJ2-1|TRBV19|.|few
TGTGCCAGTAGCCGGATCGTCAATGAGCAGTTCTTC
CASSRIVNEQFF
>TRBJ2-5|TRBV6-2/TRBV6-3|TRBD1|.
TGTGCCAGCAGTTACCCGGACAGGGAAGGGTTAGAGACCCAGTACTTC
CASSYPDREGLETQYF
>TRBJ1-2|TRBV12-5|.|many
TGTGCTAGTGGTTTACAATGGAGGGCCTATGGCTACACCTTC
CASGLQWRAYGYTF
>TRBJ1-1|TRBV18|.|once
TGTGCCAGCTCAGAGGGCGAGGCCCCGAACACTGAAGCTTTCTTT
CASSEGEAPNTEAFF
>TRBJ2-2|TRBV29-1|.|.
TGCAGCGTTTGGCGGGACCCGAACACCGGGGAGCTGTTTTTT
CSVWRDPNTGELFF
>TRBJ1-1|TRBV7-6|.|.
TGTGCCGGATCGGGGATCATGAACACTGAAGCTTTCTTT
CAGSGIMNTEAFF
>TRBJ1-1|TRBV5-1|TRBD1|.
TGCGCCAGCAGGAGAGGACAGGGCGACACTGAAGCTTTCTTT
CASRRGQGDTEAFF
>TRBJ2-5|TRBV7-2|TRBD1|many
TGTGCCAGCAGCTGGGACAGGGGGAAGCAAGAGACCCAGTACTTC
CASSWDRGKQETQYF
>TRBJ2-6|TRBV14|TRBD1|.
TGTGCCAGCAGGCGACAGGGAGGGGCCAACGTCCTGACTTTC
CASRRQGGANVLTF
>TRBJ2-7|TRBV6-2/TRBV6-3|.|.
TGTGCCAGCAGTTACTCGTTGCAGGGTTCGGACTACGAGCAGTACTTC
CASSYSLQGSDYEQYF
>TRBJ2-7|TRBV6-2/TRBV6-3|.|few
TGTGCTAGCAGTTACTCGATTCGATACGAGCAGTACTTC
CASSYSIRYEQYF